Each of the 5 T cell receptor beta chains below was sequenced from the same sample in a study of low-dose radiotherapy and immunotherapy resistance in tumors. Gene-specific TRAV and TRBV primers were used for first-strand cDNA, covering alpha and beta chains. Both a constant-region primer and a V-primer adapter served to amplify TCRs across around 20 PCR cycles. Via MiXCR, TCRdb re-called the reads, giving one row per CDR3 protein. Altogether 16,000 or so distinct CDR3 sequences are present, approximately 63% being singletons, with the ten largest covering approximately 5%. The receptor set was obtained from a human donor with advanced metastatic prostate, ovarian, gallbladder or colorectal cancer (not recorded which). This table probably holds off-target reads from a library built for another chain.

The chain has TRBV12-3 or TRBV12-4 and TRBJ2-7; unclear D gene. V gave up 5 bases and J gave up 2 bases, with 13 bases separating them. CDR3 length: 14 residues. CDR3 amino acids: CASSITANTYEQYF. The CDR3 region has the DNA TGTGCCAGCAGTATCACCGCGAACACCTACGAGCAGTACTTC.

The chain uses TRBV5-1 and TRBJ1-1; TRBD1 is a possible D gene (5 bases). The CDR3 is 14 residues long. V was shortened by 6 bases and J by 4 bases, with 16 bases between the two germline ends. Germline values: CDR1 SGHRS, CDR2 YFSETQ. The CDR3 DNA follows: TGCGCCAGCATAGTTGGGGCGGGGAGCACTGAAGCTTTCTTT. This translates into CASIVGAGSTEAFF.

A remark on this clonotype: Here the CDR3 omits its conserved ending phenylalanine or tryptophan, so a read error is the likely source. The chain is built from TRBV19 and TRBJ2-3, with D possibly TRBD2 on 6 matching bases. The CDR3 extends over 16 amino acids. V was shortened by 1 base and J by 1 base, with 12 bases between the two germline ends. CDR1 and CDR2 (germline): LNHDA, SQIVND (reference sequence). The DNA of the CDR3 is TGTGCCAGTAGTATAGTCGCGGGGACCCGCACAGATACGCAGTATTAT. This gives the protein CASSIVAGTRTDTQYY.

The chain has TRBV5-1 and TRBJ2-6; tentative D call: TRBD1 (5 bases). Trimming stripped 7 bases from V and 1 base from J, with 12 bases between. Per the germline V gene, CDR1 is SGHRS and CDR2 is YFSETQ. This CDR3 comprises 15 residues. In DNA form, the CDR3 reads TGCGCCAGCTTCCAGGGTCCATCTGGGGCCAACGTCCTGACTTTC. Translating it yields CASFQGPSGANVLTF.

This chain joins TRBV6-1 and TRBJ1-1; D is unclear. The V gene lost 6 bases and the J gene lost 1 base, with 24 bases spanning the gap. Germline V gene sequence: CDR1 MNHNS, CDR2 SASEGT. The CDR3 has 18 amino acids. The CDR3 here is CASSQTGWELTRNTEAFF. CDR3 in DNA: TGTGCCAGCAGCCAAACCGGTTGGGAGTTAACAAGGAACACTGAAGCTTTCTTT.